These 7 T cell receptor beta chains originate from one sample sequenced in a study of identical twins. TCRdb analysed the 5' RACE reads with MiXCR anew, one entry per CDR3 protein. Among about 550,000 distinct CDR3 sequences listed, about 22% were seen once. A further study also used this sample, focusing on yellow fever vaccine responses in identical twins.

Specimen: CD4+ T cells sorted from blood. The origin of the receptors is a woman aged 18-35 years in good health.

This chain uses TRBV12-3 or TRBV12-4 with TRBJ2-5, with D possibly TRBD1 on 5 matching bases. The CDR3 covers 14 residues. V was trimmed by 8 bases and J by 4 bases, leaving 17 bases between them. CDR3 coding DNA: TGTGCCAGCCGAGACTCAGGGAAGGGAGAGACCCAGTACTTC. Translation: CASRDSGKGETQYF.

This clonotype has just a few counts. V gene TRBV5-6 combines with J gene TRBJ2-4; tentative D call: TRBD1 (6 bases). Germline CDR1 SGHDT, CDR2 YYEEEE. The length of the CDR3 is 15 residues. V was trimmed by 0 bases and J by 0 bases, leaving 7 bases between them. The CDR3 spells CASSLETGAKNIQYF. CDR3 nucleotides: TGTGCCAGCAGCTTGGAGACAGGAGCCAAAAACATTCAGTACTTC. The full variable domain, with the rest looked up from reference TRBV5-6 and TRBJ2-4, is DAGVTQSPTHLIKTRGQQVTLRCSPKSGHDTVSWYQQALGQGPQFIFQYYEEEERQRGNFPDRFSGHQFPNYSSELNVNALLLGDSALYLCASSLETGAKNIQYFGAGTRLSVL.

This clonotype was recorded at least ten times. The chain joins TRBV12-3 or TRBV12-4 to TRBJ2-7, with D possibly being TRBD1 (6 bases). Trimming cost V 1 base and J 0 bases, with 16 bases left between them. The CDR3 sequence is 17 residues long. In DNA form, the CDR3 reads TGTGCCAGCAGTTTAGGGGGGCAAAATAGGATCTCCTACGAGCAGTACTTC. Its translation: CASSLGGQNRISYEQYF.

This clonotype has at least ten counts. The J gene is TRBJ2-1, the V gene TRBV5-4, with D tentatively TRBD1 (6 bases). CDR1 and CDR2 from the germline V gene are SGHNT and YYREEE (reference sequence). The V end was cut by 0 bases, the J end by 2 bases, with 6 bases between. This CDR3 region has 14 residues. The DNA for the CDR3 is TGTGCCAGCAGCTTGGACAGGGCCTACAATGAGCAGTTCTTC. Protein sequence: CASSLDRAYNEQFF. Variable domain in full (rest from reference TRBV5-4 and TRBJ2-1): ETGVTQSPTHLIKTRGQQVTLRCSSQSGHNTVSWYQQALGQGPQFIFQYYREEENGRGNFPPRFSGLQFPNYSSELNVNALELDDSALYLCASSLDRAYNEQFFGPGTRLTVL.

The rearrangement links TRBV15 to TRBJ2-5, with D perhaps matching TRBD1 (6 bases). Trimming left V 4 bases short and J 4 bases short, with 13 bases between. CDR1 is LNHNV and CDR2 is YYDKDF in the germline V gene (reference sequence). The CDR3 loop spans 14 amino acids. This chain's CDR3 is CATSIRGGGETQYF. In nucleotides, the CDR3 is TGTGCCACCAGCATCAGGGGTGGGGGAGAGACCCAGTACTTC.

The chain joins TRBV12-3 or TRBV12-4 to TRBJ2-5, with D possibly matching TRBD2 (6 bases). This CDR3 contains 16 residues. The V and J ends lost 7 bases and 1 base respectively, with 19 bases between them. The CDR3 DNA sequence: TGTGCCAGCACCGTCCGGGGGAGACTACTCCAAGAGACCCAGTACTTC. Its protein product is CASTVRGRLLQETQYF.

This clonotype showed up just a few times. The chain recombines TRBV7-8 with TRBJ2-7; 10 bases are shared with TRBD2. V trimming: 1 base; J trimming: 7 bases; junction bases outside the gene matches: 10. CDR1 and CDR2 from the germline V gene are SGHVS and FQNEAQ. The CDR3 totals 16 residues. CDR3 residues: CASSLDRAGGPGEQYF. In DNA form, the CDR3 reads TGTGCCAGCAGCTTAGACCGAGCGGGAGGGCCTGGTGAGCAGTACTTC.